The 5 T cell receptor beta chains below all came from one sample that was sequenced in a study of beta chain features in type 1 diabetes. Every bit of the isolated RNA underwent reverse transcription, so sequencing read expressed TCRB transcripts. Sequenced by immunoSEQ multiplex PCR; TCRdb stores in-frame clones only, minus some. This table holds about 15,000 clones, over 45% found once. Sequencing was done on a sample of stem cell memory CD4+ T cells from blood. The receptor set was obtained from a woman aged 18-35 years in good health.

The chain is built from TRBV5-6 and TRBJ2-3; D not certain. From germline, CDR1 is SGHDT and CDR2 YYEEEE. V shed 4 bases and J shed 0 bases, with 9 bases lying between them. The CDR3 has 14 amino acids. The CDR3 loop reads CASSPRLSTDTQYF. Here the CDR3 DNA reads TGTGCCAGCAGCCCTCGTCTCAGCACAGATACGCAGTATTTT.

This clone occurred once. The rearrangement uses TRBV11-1 and TRBJ1-2, with TRBD1 as a possible D gene (5 bases). With 8 bases removed from V and 8 bases from J, the gap between germline ends came to 15 bases. Germline CDR1 and CDR2: SGHAT and FQDESV (reference sequence). This CDR3 has 12 amino acids. The CDR3 reads CASGHLVGGYTF. CDR3 coding DNA: TGTGCCAGCGGACATCTGGTAGGCGGCTACACCTTC.

The V gene is TRBV6-6, the J gene TRBJ1-1; D is unresolved. Germline CDR1 and CDR2: MNHNY and SVGAGI (reference sequence). CDR3 length: 13 amino acids. With 6 bases removed from V and 3 bases from J, the gap between germline ends came to 11 bases. The CDR3 sequence is CASRTDLYTEAFF. CDR3 nucleotides: TGTGCCAGCAGAACTGACTTATACACTGAAGCTTTCTTT.

The chain links TRBV6-1 to TRBJ2-7; D may be TRBD2 (6 bases). This CDR3 is 15 amino acids long. The germline CDR1 and CDR2 sequences are MNHNS and SASEGT. V lost 4 bases and J lost 5, with 18 bases in between. As DNA, the CDR3 is TGTGCCAGCAGTGGGGCCCGGGACTTAGCCCACGAGCAGTACTTC. Its translation is CASSGARDLAHEQYF.

The chain carries TRBV7-8 and TRBJ1-2; D is unclear. The germline V and J ends were trimmed by 4 bases and 5 bases, with 26 bases remaining between them. Germline-derived CDR1 and CDR2 are SGHVS and FQNEAQ. The CDR3 contains 18 residues. The DNA for the CDR3 is TGTGCCAGCAGCTCTTACCCCCGAGGATCAACAAAGGCATATGGCTACACCTTC. It translates to CASSSYPRGSTKAYGYTF.